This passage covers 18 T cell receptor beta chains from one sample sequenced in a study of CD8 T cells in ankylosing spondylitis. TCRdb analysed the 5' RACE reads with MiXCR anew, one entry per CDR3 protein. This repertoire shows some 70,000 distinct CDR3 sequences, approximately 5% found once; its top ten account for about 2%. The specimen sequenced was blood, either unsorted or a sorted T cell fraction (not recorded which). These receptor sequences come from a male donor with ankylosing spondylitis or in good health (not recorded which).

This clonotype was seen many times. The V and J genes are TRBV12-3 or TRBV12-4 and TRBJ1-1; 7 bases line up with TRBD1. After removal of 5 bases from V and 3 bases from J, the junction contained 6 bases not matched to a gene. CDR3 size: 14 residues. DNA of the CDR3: TGTGCCAGCAGTGCGACAGGGTGGGACACTGAAGCTTTCTTT. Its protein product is CASSATGWDTEAFF.

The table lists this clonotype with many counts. This chain's CDR3 is CASSSNRGFAEAFF. The CDR3 DNA is TGTGCCAGCAGCAGTAACAGGGGTTTCGCTGAAGCTTTCTTT. The rearrangement links TRBV11-2 to TRBJ1-1; the match to TRBD1 covers 7 bases. V shed 5 bases and J 6 bases; nucleotides not matched to a gene: 9. Germline values: CDR1 SGHAT, CDR2 FQNNGV. The CDR3 totals 14 residues.

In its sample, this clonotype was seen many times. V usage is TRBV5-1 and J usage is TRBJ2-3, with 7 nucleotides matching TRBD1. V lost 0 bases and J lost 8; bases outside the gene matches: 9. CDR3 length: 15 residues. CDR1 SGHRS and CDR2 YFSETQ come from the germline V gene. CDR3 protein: CASSLARKGAVTQYF. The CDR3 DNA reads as TGCGCCAGCAGCTTGGCCAGGAAGGGGGCTGTTACGCAGTATTTT.

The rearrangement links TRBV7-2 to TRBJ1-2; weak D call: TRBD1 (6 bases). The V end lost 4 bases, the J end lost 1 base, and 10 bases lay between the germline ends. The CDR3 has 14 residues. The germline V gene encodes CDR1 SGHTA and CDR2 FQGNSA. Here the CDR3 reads CASSSRGLNYGYTF. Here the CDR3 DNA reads TGTGCCAGCAGCTCCAGGGGCCTTAACTATGGCTACACCTTC.

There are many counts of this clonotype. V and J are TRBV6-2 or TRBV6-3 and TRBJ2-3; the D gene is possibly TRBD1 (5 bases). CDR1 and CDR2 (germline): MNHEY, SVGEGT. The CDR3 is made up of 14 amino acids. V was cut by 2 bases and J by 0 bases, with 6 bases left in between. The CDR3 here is CASSYGASTDTQYF. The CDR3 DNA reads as TGTGCCAGCAGTTACGGGGCTAGCACAGATACGCAGTATTTT.

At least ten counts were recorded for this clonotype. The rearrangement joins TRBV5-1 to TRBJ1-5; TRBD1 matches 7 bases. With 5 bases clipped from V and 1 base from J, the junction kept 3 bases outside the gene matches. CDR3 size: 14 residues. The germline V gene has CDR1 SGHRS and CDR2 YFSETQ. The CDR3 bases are TGCGCCAGCAGAGAGACAGGGAGCAATCAGCCCCAGCATTTT. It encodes CASRETGSNQPQHF. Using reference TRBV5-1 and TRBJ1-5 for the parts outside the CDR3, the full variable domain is KAGVTQTPRYLIKTRGQQVTLSCSPISGHRSVSWYQQTPGQGLQFLFEYFSETQRNKGNFPGRFSGRQFSNSRSEMNVSTLELGDSALYLCASRETGSNQPQHFGDGTRLSIL.

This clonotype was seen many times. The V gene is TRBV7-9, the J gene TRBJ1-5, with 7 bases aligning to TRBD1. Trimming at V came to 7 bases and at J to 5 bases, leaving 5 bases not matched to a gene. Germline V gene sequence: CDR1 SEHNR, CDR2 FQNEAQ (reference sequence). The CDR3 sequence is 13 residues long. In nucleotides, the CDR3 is TGTGCCAGCACCGACAGGGTGGATCAGCCCCAGCATTTT. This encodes CASTDRVDQPQHF.

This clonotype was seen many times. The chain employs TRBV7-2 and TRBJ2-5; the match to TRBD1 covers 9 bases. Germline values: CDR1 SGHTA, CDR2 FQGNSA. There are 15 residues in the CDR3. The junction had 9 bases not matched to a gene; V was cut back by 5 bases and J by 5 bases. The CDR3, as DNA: TGTGCCAGCAGCAGTTACAGGGGGCTCGGGGAGACCCAGTACTTC. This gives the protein CASSSYRGLGETQYF.

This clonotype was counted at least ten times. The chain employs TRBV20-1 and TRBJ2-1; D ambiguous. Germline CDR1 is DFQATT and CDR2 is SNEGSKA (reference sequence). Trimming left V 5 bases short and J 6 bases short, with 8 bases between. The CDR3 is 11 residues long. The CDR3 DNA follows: TGCAGTGCTCGTGTGGTCAATGAGCAGTTCTTC. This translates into CSARVVNEQFF.

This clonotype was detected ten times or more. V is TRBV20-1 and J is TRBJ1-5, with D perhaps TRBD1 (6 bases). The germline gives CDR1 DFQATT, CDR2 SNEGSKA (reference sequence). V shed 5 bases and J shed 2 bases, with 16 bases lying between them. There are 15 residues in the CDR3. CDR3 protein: CSASAGGAGNQPQHF. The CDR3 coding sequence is TGCAGTGCTTCTGCGGGGGGCGCGGGCAATCAGCCCCAGCATTTT.

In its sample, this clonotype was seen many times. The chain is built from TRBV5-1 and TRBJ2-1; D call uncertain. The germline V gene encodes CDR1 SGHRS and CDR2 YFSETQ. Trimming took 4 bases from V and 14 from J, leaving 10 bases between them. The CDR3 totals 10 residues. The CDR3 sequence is CASSGESKFF. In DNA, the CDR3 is TGCGCCAGCAGCGGCGAAAGTAAGTTCTTC.

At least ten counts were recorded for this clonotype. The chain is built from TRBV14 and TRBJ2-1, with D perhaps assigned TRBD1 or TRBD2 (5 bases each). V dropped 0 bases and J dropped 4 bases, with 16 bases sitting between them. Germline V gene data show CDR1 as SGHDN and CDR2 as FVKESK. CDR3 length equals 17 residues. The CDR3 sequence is CASSQDGGKAIYNEQFF. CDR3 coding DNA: TGTGCCAGCAGCCAAGATGGGGGAAAGGCTATTTACAATGAGCAGTTCTTC.

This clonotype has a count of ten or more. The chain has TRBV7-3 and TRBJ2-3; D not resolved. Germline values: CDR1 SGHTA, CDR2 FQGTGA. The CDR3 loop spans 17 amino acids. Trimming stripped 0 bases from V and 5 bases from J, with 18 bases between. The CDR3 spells CASSLTGSIDHGDTQYF. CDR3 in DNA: TGTGCCAGCAGCTTAACGGGCAGTATTGATCACGGAGATACGCAGTATTTT.

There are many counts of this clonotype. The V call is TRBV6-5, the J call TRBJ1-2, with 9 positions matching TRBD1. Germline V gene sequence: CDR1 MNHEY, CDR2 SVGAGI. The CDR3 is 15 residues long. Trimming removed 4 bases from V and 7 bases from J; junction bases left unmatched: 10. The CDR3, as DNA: TGTGCCAGCAGTTCTCCGGGACAGGGATTTGGTGGCTACACCTTC. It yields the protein CASSSPGQGFGGYTF.

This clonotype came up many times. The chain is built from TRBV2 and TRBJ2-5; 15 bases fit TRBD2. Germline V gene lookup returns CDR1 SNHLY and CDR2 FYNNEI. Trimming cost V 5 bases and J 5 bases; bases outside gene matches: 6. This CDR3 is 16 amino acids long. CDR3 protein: CASSSRTSGGAETQYF. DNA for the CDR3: TGTGCCAGCAGTTCGCGGACTAGCGGGGGGGCGGAGACCCAGTACTTC.

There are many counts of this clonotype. The CDR3 DNA follows: TGCAGCGCCGCCGACAGGGAAAACATTCAGTACTTC. It codes for CSAADRENIQYF. The chain combines TRBV29-1 with TRBJ2-4; 7 bases line up with TRBD1. Germline V gene data show CDR1 as SQVTM and CDR2 as ANQGSEA. Unmatched junction bases numbered 5, after V lost 7 bases and J lost 5 bases. This CDR3 spans 12 amino acids.

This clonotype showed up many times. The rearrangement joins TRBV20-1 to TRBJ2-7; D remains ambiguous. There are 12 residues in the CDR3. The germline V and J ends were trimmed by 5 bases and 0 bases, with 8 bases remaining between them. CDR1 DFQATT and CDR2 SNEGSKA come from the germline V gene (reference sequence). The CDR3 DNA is TGCAGTGCTCTCGGAAGCTCCTACGAGCAGTACTTC. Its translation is CSALGSSYEQYF.

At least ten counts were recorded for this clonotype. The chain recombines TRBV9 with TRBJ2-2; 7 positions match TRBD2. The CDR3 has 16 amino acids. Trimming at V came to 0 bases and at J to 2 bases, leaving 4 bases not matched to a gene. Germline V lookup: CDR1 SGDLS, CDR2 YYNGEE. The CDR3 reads CASSVGSGGNTGELFF. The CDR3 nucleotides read TGTGCCAGCAGCGTAGGTTCGGGGGGTAACACCGGGGAGCTGTTTTTT.